The entry below gives a single T cell receptor (beta chain) sequence along with its context. Trimming took off 3 bases at V and 2 bases at J, with 8 bases between the two ends. CDR3 length: 14 residues. TEMRA cells were FACS-enriched, with CD8+ and CD4+ T cells isolated negatively. This sample is drawn from a study of CD8 T cells in Susac syndrome. Random hexamers primed reverse transcription of about 0.45 to 1 ug RNA. TCRdb independently ran MiXCR on the immunoSEQ multiplex PCR reads; one entry per CDR3 protein. The table shows roughly 160,000 distinct CDR3 sequences, with approximately 94% occurring only once.

The receptor was isolated from a human donor with Susac syndrome. The chain carries TRBV12-3 or TRBV12-4 and TRBJ2-1; tentatively, D is TRBD2 (6 bases). Sample: CD4+ T cells from PBMCs. The DNA for the CDR3 is TGTGCCAGCAGTTTTCGGGGGACCTACAATGAGCAGTTCTTC. As protein: CASSFRGTYNEQFF.